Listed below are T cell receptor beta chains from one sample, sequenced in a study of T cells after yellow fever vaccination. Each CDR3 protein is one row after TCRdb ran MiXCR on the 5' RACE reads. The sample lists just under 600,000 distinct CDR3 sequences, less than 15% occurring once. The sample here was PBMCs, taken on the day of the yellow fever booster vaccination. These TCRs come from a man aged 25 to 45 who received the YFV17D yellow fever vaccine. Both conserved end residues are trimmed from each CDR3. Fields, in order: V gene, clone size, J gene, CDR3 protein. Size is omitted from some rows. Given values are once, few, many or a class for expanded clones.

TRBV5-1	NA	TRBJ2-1	ASTSSLKNNEQF
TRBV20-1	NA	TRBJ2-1	SAPLRYNEQF
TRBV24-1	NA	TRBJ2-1	ATSDFPGDEQF
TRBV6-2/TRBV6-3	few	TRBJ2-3	ASISRDRDTDTQY
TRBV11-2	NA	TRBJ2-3	ASSSPGITSMGLSATQY
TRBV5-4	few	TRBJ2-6	ASSGGGFLSGANVLT
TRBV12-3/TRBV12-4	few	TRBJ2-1	ASSLDGRAREQF
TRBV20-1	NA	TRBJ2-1	SASSTDNEQF
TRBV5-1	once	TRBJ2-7	ASSLAPGASYEQY
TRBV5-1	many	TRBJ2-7	ASSHPGQGYEQY
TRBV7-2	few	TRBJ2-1	ASSWLERGQF
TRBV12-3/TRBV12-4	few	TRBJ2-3	ASHRGWAQY
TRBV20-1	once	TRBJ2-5	SARGTRGAQETQY
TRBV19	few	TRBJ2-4	ASSAEQGGKNIQY
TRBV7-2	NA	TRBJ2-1	ASSPVHRDSWDNEQF
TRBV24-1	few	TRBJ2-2	ATSDRLERGLNTGELF
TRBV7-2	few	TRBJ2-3	ASSLGTSPRADTQY
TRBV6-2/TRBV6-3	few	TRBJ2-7	ARNQTGPYEQY
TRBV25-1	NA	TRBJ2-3	ASSGSRRGSLVDTQY
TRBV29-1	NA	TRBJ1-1	SVPRGRGAF
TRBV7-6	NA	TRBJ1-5	ASSWDGNSNQPQH
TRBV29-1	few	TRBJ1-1	SYLVLRDRGTEAF